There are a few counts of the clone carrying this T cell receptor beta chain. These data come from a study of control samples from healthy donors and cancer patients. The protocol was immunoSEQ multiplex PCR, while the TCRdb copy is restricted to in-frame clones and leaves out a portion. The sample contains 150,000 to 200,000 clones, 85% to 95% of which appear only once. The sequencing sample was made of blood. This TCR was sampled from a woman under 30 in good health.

The CDR3 DNA reads TGCGCCAGCAGCTTGATGGCGGGGCGCGACACTGAAGCTTTCTTT. This translates into CASSLMAGRDTEAFF. The gene calls are TRBV5-1 and TRBJ1-1; D might be TRBD1 (5 bases). Trimming stripped 1 base from V and 3 bases from J, with 13 bases between. Germline V gives CDR1 SGHRS, CDR2 YFSETQ. There are 15 residues in the CDR3.